Listed below are T cell receptor beta chains from one sample, sequenced in a study of blood T cell repertoires in COVID-19. Sequencing used immunoSEQ multiplex PCR; TCRdb keeps in-frame clones, though not all of them. The sample carries approximately 390,000 clones, approximately 87% recorded once. Sequencing was done on a sample of PBMCs or T cells enriched from blood (not recorded which). All receptors come from a woman aged 50 to 60 who had recovered from COVID-19. Each CDR3 is given with its conserved first and last residue. Fields, in order: D gene, V gene, clone size, J gene, CDR3 protein, CDR3 DNA. A D gene is named only where the DNA matches it firmly. Some rows mark clone size as missing; the rest say once, few, many or name a class of expanded clone.

d_gene: NA
v_gene: TRBV19
abundance: once
j_gene: TRBJ1-6
CDR3aa: CASSSWTDLISPLHF
CDR3nt: TGTGCCAGTAGTTCCTGGACTGATTTAATTTCACCCCTCCACTTT

d_gene: TRBD2
v_gene: TRBV6-5
abundance: NA
j_gene: TRBJ2-1
CDR3aa: CASRTGLAGGWEQFF
CDR3nt: TGTGCCAGCAGGACAGGACTAGCGGGGGGATGGGAGCAGTTCTTC

d_gene: NA
v_gene: TRBV30
abundance: NA
j_gene: TRBJ2-7
CDR3aa: CAWRKTTGGGPEQYF
CDR3nt: TGTGCCTGGAGGAAAACAACAGGGGGGGGCCCCGAGCAGTACTTC

d_gene: NA
v_gene: TRBV6-6
abundance: NA
j_gene: TRBJ1-2
CDR3aa: CASSYVSGLANYGYTF
CDR3nt: TGTGCCAGCAGTTACGTATCGGGACTAGCTAACTATGGCTACACCTTC

d_gene: NA
v_gene: TRBV4-3
abundance: NA
j_gene: TRBJ1-2
CDR3aa: CASSQAPAGREDGYTF
CDR3nt: TGCGCCAGCAGCCAAGCCCCGGCGGGACGGGAGGATGGCTACACCTTC

d_gene: NA
v_gene: TRBV6-5
abundance: NA
j_gene: TRBJ2-7
CDR3aa: CASRDTSRSYEQYF
CDR3nt: TGTGCCAGCAGGGATACTAGCCGTTCCTACGAGCAGTACTTC

d_gene: NA
v_gene: TRBV28
abundance: NA
j_gene: TRBJ1-1
CDR3aa: CASSLGSTEAFF
CDR3nt: TGTGCCAGCAGTTTAGGTAGTACTGAAGCTTTCTTT

d_gene: NA
v_gene: TRBV7-2
abundance: NA
j_gene: TRBJ1-1
CDR3aa: CASSLMYRMNTEAFF
CDR3nt: TGTGCCAGCAGCTTAATGTACAGAATGAACACTGAAGCTTTCTTT

d_gene: TRBD2
v_gene: TRBV9
abundance: once
j_gene: TRBJ2-7
CDR3aa: CASSETSDYLYEQYF
CDR3nt: TGTGCCAGCAGCGAAACTAGCGACTATCTCTACGAGCAGTACTTC

d_gene: TRBD1
v_gene: TRBV19
abundance: NA
j_gene: TRBJ1-1
CDR3aa: CASRRDRGVTEAFF
CDR3nt: TGTGCCAGTAGGCGGGACAGGGGAGTCACTGAAGCTTTCTTT

d_gene: NA
v_gene: TRBV3-1/TRBV3-2
abundance: once
j_gene: TRBJ1-2
CDR3aa: CASSQGPSVYGYTF
CDR3nt: TGTGCCAGCAGCCAAGGGCCCTCAGTCTATGGCTACACCTTC

d_gene: NA
v_gene: TRBV27
abundance: NA
j_gene: TRBJ2-7
CDR3aa: CASSPRGPYEQYF
CDR3nt: TGTGCCAGCAGCCCCCGGGGTCCCTACGAGCAGTACTTC

d_gene: TRBD1
v_gene: TRBV7-2
abundance: NA
j_gene: TRBJ2-7
CDR3aa: CASSLKASGTGSEQYF
CDR3nt: TGTGCCAGCAGCTTAAAAGCCTCCGGGACAGGGTCCGAGCAGTACTTC

d_gene: NA
v_gene: TRBV5-1
abundance: NA
j_gene: TRBJ2-7
CDR3aa: CASSSPRTDHLYEQYF
CDR3nt: TGCGCCAGCAGCTCCCCCAGGACAGACCATCTCTACGAGCAGTACTTC

d_gene: TRBD1
v_gene: TRBV7-9
abundance: NA
j_gene: TRBJ1-2
CDR3aa: CASSLVAQGVSGYTF
CDR3nt: TGTGCCAGCAGCTTAGTAGCACAGGGGGTGAGTGGCTACACCTTC

d_gene: NA
v_gene: TRBV27
abundance: NA
j_gene: TRBJ2-7
CDR3aa: CASSFGLSFEQYF
CDR3nt: TGTGCCAGCAGTTTTGGTCTATCCTTCGAGCAGTACTTC

d_gene: TRBD1
v_gene: TRBV29-1
abundance: once
j_gene: TRBJ1-1
CDR3aa: CSVETGQGWTEAFF
CDR3nt: TGCAGCGTTGAAACAGGACAGGGTTGGACTGAAGCTTTCTTT

d_gene: TRBD1
v_gene: TRBV27
abundance: NA
j_gene: TRBJ1-1
CDR3aa: CASQRDRVAEAFF
CDR3nt: TGTGCCAGCCAGCGGGACAGGGTTGCCGAAGCTTTCTTT

d_gene: NA
v_gene: TRBV6-5
abundance: NA
j_gene: TRBJ1-3
CDR3aa: CASWALGNTIYF
CDR3nt: TGTGCCAGTTGGGCTTTGGGAAACACCATATATTTT

d_gene: TRBD1
v_gene: TRBV2
abundance: once
j_gene: TRBJ1-5
CDR3aa: CASATGTGYSNQPQHF
CDR3nt: TGTGCCAGCGCAACCGGGACAGGTTATAGCAATCAGCCCCAGCATTTT

d_gene: NA
v_gene: TRBV15
abundance: NA
j_gene: TRBJ1-5
CDR3aa: CATSIGAYSNQPQHF
CDR3nt: TGTGCCACCAGCATTGGAGCTTATAGCAATCAGCCCCAGCATTTT

d_gene: TRBD1
v_gene: TRBV27
abundance: NA
j_gene: TRBJ2-7
CDR3aa: CASSLQGVQVHEQYF
CDR3nt: TGTGCCAGCAGTTTACAGGGGGTTCAGGTCCACGAGCAGTACTTC

d_gene: NA
v_gene: TRBV27
abundance: NA
j_gene: TRBJ1-1
CDR3aa: CASSGGLQGTEAFF
CDR3nt: TGTGCCAGCAGTGGGGGCCTTCAAGGCACTGAAGCTTTCTTT

d_gene: NA
v_gene: TRBV7-2
abundance: once
j_gene: TRBJ1-3
CDR3aa: CASSLEFSGNTIYF
CDR3nt: TGTGCCAGCAGCTTGGAGTTCTCTGGAAACACCATATATTTT

d_gene: TRBD1
v_gene: TRBV5-1
abundance: NA
j_gene: TRBJ2-2
CDR3aa: CASNGQGNTGELFF
CDR3nt: TGCGCCAGCAACGGACAGGGGAACACCGGGGAGCTGTTTTTT

d_gene: NA
v_gene: TRBV6-2/TRBV6-3
abundance: NA
j_gene: TRBJ2-7
CDR3aa: CASSSIITGGDYEQYF
CDR3nt: TGTGCCAGCAGCTCCATAATTACAGGGGGGGACTACGAGCAGTACTTC

d_gene: NA
v_gene: TRBV5-1
abundance: NA
j_gene: TRBJ1-3
CDR3aa: CASSTQSDSGNTIYF
CDR3nt: TGCGCCAGCAGCACACAGTCTGACTCTGGAAACACCATATATTTT

d_gene: NA
v_gene: TRBV4-1
abundance: NA
j_gene: TRBJ2-2
CDR3aa: CASSETSGTGELFF
CDR3nt: TGCGCCAGCAGCGAAACATCAGGAACCGGGGAGCTGTTTTTT

d_gene: NA
v_gene: TRBV10-3
abundance: NA
j_gene: TRBJ2-1
CDR3aa: CATQPAKTSYNEQFF
CDR3nt: TGTGCCACCCAGCCAGCAAAGACTAGTTACAATGAGCAGTTCTTC

d_gene: NA
v_gene: TRBV6-5
abundance: NA
j_gene: TRBJ1-2
CDR3aa: CASREGRISNYGYTF
CDR3nt: TGTGCCAGCAGGGAGGGTAGGATTTCTAACTATGGCTACACCTTC

d_gene: TRBD1
v_gene: TRBV28
abundance: few
j_gene: TRBJ1-3
CDR3aa: CASSLVRTGHSGNTIYF
CDR3nt: TGTGCCAGCAGTTTAGTCCGGACAGGTCACTCTGGAAACACCATATATTTT

d_gene: NA
v_gene: TRBV6-2/TRBV6-3
abundance: NA
j_gene: TRBJ1-2
CDR3aa: CASSYLSGTLIAYGYTF
CDR3nt: TGTGCCAGCAGTTACCTATCTGGGACTCTAATCGCATATGGCTACACCTTC

d_gene: TRBD1
v_gene: TRBV4-2
abundance: once
j_gene: TRBJ1-3
CDR3aa: CASSQPSRGNTIYF
CDR3nt: TGTGCCAGCAGCCAACCTTCCAGGGGGAACACCATATATTTT

d_gene: TRBD1
v_gene: TRBV9
abundance: NA
j_gene: TRBJ2-5
CDR3aa: CASSAGTGSLETQYF
CDR3nt: TGTGCCAGCAGCGCGGGGACAGGGAGTTTGGAGACCCAGTACTTC

d_gene: NA
v_gene: TRBV30
abundance: NA
j_gene: TRBJ1-5
CDR3aa: CAWSAQMYSNQPQHF
CDR3nt: TGTGCCTGGAGTGCTCAGATGTATAGCAATCAGCCCCAGCATTTT

d_gene: NA
v_gene: TRBV28
abundance: NA
j_gene: TRBJ1-2
CDR3aa: CASSLDPARGYGYTF
CDR3nt: TGTGCCAGCAGTTTAGACCCTGCCAGGGGCTATGGCTACACCTTC

d_gene: NA
v_gene: TRBV30
abundance: NA
j_gene: TRBJ2-1
CDR3aa: CAWSESGSQFF
CDR3nt: TGTGCCTGGAGTGAGAGCGGTAGTCAGTTCTTC

d_gene: NA
v_gene: TRBV12-3/TRBV12-4
abundance: NA
j_gene: TRBJ1-2
CDR3aa: CASSLQGFGYTF
CDR3nt: TGTGCCAGCAGTTTACAGGGCTTTGGCTACACCTTC

d_gene: TRBD1
v_gene: TRBV28
abundance: NA
j_gene: TRBJ1-5
CDR3aa: CASYTTGTGIRPQHF
CDR3nt: TGTGCCAGTTATACCACCGGGACAGGGATCAGGCCCCAGCATTTT

d_gene: NA
v_gene: TRBV9
abundance: NA
j_gene: TRBJ1-1
CDR3aa: CASSYTANTEAFF
CDR3nt: TGTGCCAGCAGCTATACAGCGAACACTGAAGCTTTCTTT

d_gene: NA
v_gene: TRBV3-1/TRBV3-2
abundance: few
j_gene: TRBJ1-6
CDR3aa: CASTTGSYNSPLHF
CDR3nt: TGTGCCAGCACTACGGGATCCTATAATTCACCCCTCCACTTT

d_gene: NA
v_gene: TRBV4-3
abundance: NA
j_gene: TRBJ2-1
CDR3aa: CASSQDRGAVF
CDR3nt: TGCGCCAGCAGCCAAGACAGGGGGGCGGTCTTC

d_gene: NA
v_gene: TRBV5-5
abundance: NA
j_gene: TRBJ2-7
CDR3aa: CASSLFTGNSDEQYF
CDR3nt: TGTGCCAGCAGCTTGTTTACAGGGAATAGCGACGAGCAGTACTTC

d_gene: TRBD1
v_gene: TRBV7-8
abundance: NA
j_gene: TRBJ2-1
CDR3aa: CASRKAGQGVGEQFF
CDR3nt: TGTGCCAGCAGGAAGGCGGGACAGGGGGTCGGTGAGCAGTTCTTC

d_gene: TRBD1
v_gene: TRBV19
abundance: once
j_gene: TRBJ1-2
CDR3aa: CASNPATGGSGYTF
CDR3nt: TGTGCCAGTAATCCTGCAACAGGGGGCTCTGGCTACACCTTC

d_gene: TRBD1
v_gene: TRBV27
abundance: NA
j_gene: TRBJ1-5
CDR3aa: CASSPGTGVIQPQHF
CDR3nt: TGTGCCAGCAGTCCCGGGACAGGGGTTATTCAGCCCCAGCATTTT

d_gene: NA
v_gene: TRBV11-2
abundance: NA
j_gene: TRBJ2-3
CDR3aa: CASSLPSLSTDTQYF
CDR3nt: TGTGCCAGCAGCTTACCCTCCCTCAGCACAGATACGCAGTATTTT

d_gene: NA
v_gene: TRBV11-2
abundance: NA
j_gene: TRBJ2-2
CDR3aa: CASSLELRGELFF
CDR3nt: TGTGCCAGCAGCTTGGAGTTAAGAGGGGAGCTGTTTTTT